The 8 T cell receptor beta chains reported below all come from one sample, sequenced in a study of blood T cells in healthy people across ages. With a J-beta primer mix and a sample-barcoded 5' primer, a second PCR ran roughly 6 to 12 cycles. TCRdb called the 5' RACE reads again in MiXCR, with one record for every CDR3 protein. The sample holds roughly 2 million distinct CDR3 sequences, about 50% seen once. The sequencing sample was made of blood. The receptors stem from a woman aged 40 to 55 in good health.

The V call is TRBV10-3, the J call TRBJ1-6; TRBD1 might be the D (5 bases). Trimming stripped 6 bases from V and 6 bases from J, with 9 bases between. This CDR3 contains 13 residues. Germline CDR1 is ENHRY and CDR2 is SYGVKD. DNA of the CDR3: TGTGCCATCAGGGAGGACACTAATTCACCCCTCCACTTT. Encoded protein: CAIREDTNSPLHF.

This sequence joins TRBV7-2 and TRBJ2-6; 11 bases match TRBD2. This CDR3 is built from 17 residues. Germline CDR1 reads SGHTA; CDR2 reads FQGNSA. The V and J ends lost 2 bases and 1 base, in that order; junction bases with no gene match: 1. CDR3 region: CASSLTSGGSGANVLTF. CDR3 nucleotides: TGTGCCAGCAGCTTAACTAGCGGGGGATCTGGGGCCAACGTCCTGACTTTC.

This chain connects TRBV7-8 to TRBJ1-6; D is undetermined. The CDR3 loop spans 16 amino acids. V lost 3 bases, J lost 0 bases, and 9 bases lay in between. Germline-derived CDR1 and CDR2 are SGHVS and FQNEAQ. CDR3 in amino acids: CASSFGLSSYNSPLHF. CDR3 bases: TGTGCCAGCAGCTTCGGCTTGAGCTCCTATAATTCACCCCTCCACTTT.

V and J are TRBV4-3 and TRBJ2-4; 7 nucleotides match TRBD1. This CDR3 spans 17 amino acids. From germline, CDR1 is LGHNA and CDR2 YSLEER. The J segment lost 0 bases and the V segment lost 0 bases, leaving 5 bases of the junction unmatched. CDR3 residues: CASSQDLQGRAKNIQYF. The CDR3 nucleotides are TGCGCCAGCAGCCAAGATCTACAGGGGCGAGCCAAAAACATTCAGTACTTC.

CDR3 sequence reads: CASSQPTRNTEAFF. DNA of the CDR3: TGCGCCAGCAGCCAACCGACTAGGAACACTGAAGCTTTCTTT. V gene TRBV4-1 combines with J gene TRBJ1-1; D is ambiguous. There are 14 residues in the CDR3. Per the germline V gene, CDR1 is MGHRA and CDR2 is YSYEKL. V was pared by 2 bases and J by 1 base, with 8 bases between.

V and J are TRBV5-1 and TRBJ2-7, with 10 bases fitting TRBD1. Germline loops: CDR1 SGHRS, CDR2 YFSETQ. The J segment lost 7 bases and the V segment lost 4 bases, leaving 14 bases of the junction unmatched. This CDR3 spans 16 amino acids. The CDR3 region has the DNA TGCGCCAGCAGCATATCATCCGGGACAGGGGCGGGGGAGCAGTACTTC. Translating it yields CASSISSGTGAGEQYF. The full variable domain, in which reference TRBV5-1 and TRBJ2-7 provide the parts outside the CDR3, is KAGVTQTPRYLIKTRGQQVTLSCSPISGHRSVSWYQQTPGQGLQFLFEYFSETQRNKGNFPGRFSGRQFSNSRSEMNVSTLELGDSALYLCASSISSGTGAGEQYFGPGTRLTVT.

This clonotype has only a few counts. The chain uses TRBV20-1 and TRBJ2-3, with no clear D. The V end lost 7 bases, the J end lost 2 bases, and 13 bases lay between the germline ends. The CDR3 is made up of 13 amino acids. Germline CDR1 DFQATT, CDR2 SNEGSKA (reference sequence). The CDR3 spells CSVPSWVTDTQYF. For the CDR3, the DNA is TGCAGTGTTCCCTCATGGGTCACAGATACGCAGTATTTT.

This clonotype was found a few times. The genes are TRBV20-1 and TRBJ2-7, with TRBD2 matching 9 bases. Matching the DNA end better, TRBJ2-5 makes the J call doubtful. Germline CDR1 reads DFQATT; CDR2 reads SNEGSKA (reference sequence). The CDR3 runs 14 residues. Written as DNA, the CDR3 is TGCAGTGCTAGAGCTGGCGGGGGGGAGGAGACCCAGTACTTC. Translating gives CSARAGGGEETQYF.